The rows below give T cell receptor beta chains drawn from one sample of a study of cytomegalovirus exposure and HLA in healthy donors. TCRdb's table, derived via immunoSEQ multiplex PCR, lists solely in-frame clones and lacks some. The sample yields approximately 200,000 clones, around three quarters seen once. Sequencing was performed on PBMCs. The source is a woman aged 25-40 years in good health and CMV-seropositive. Each CDR3 is given with its conserved first and last residue. Each record gives: V gene, clone size, D gene, J gene, CDR3 protein, CDR3 DNA. The D gene is left open where the match is weak. Clone sizes are given selectively: once, few, many, or a class where the clone is expanded.

>TRBV9|once|TRBD2|TRBJ2-3
CASSARTSGGADTQYF
TGTGCCAGCAGCGCCAGGACTAGCGGGGGCGCAGATACGCAGTATTTT
>TRBV13|once|NA|TRBJ2-1
CASSSSGLGGYNEQFF
TGTGCCAGCAGCTCCTCCGGCCTTGGAGGGTACAATGAGCAGTTCTTC
>TRBV7-6|NA|NA|TRBJ1-1
CASRQTDLNTEAFF
TGTGCCAGCCGCCAGACAGATTTGAACACTGAAGCTTTCTTT
>TRBV19|NA|TRBD1|TRBJ1-5
CATAGQGAKSNQPQHF
TGTGCCACCGCGGGACAGGGGGCCAAAAGCAATCAGCCCCAGCATTTT
>TRBV29-1|few|TRBD2|TRBJ2-1
CSVEARTSGRSRLAYNEQFF
TGCAGCGTTGAAGCTCGGACTAGCGGGAGATCCCGACTAGCCTACAATGAGCAGTTCTTC
>TRBV5-6|NA|TRBD2|TRBJ2-1
CASSYGLAGGSYNEQFF
TGTGCCAGCAGCTACGGACTAGCGGGGGGCTCCTACAATGAGCAGTTCTTC
>TRBV25-1|few|TRBD1|TRBJ1-2
CASSEWTGQAFGGYTF
TGTGCCAGCAGTGAGTGGACAGGGCAGGCTTTTGGGGGCTACACCTTC
>TRBV19|NA|TRBD1|TRBJ2-3
CASSTSGTGNTDTQYF
TGTGCCAGTAGTACCTCCGGGACAGGGAACACAGATACGCAGTATTTT
>TRBV11-3|NA|NA|TRBJ2-1
CASSSGEGLSYNEQFF
TGTGCCAGCAGCTCAGGGGAGGGCCTCTCCTACAATGAGCAGTTCTTC
>TRBV4-1|NA|NA|TRBJ1-2
CASSQALTGIYGYTF
TGCGCCAGCAGCCAAGCACTGACGGGAATCTATGGCTACACCTTC
>TRBV5-6|NA|TRBD2|TRBJ2-1
CASSLGFGTRYNEQFF
TGTGCCAGCAGCCTGGGGTTCGGGACTAGATACAATGAGCAGTTCTTC
>TRBV5-6|NA|TRBD2|TRBJ2-1
CASSQLERSAGGNEQFF
TGTGCCAGCAGCCAATTAGAGCGGTCGGCGGGGGGCAATGAGCAGTTCTTC
>TRBV4-1|NA|NA|TRBJ1-4
CASSQVKSGRMINEKLFF
TGCGCCAGCAGCCAAGTTAAGTCCGGCAGGATGATTAATGAAAAACTGTTTTTT
>TRBV7-9|NA|NA|TRBJ2-7
CASSHGTLREGAYEQYF
TGTGCCAGCAGCCATGGGACACTCAGGGAGGGGGCCTACGAGCAGTACTTC
>TRBV18|NA|NA|TRBJ1-5
CASSPQSNSNQPQHF
TGTGCCAGCTCACCACAGAGCAATAGCAATCAGCCCCAGCATTTT
>TRBV7-9|NA|NA|TRBJ1-3
CASSLSGKGNTIYF
TGTGCCAGCAGCTTGTCGGGGAAGGGAAACACCATATATTTT
>TRBV4-1|NA|TRBD1|TRBJ1-1
CASRTLKGASTEAFF
TGCGCCAGCAGGACCCTTAAGGGGGCGTCCACTGAAGCTTTCTTT